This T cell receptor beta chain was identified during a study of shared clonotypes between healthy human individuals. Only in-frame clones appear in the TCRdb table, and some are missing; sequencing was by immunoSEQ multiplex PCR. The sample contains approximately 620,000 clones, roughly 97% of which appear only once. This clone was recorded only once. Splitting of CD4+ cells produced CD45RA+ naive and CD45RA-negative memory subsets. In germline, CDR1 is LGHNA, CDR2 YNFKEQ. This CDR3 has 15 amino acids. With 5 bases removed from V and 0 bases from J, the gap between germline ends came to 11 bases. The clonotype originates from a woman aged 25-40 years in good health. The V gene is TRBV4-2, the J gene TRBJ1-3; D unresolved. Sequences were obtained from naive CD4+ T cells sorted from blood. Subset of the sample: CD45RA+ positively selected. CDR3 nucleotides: TGTGCCAGCAGCGCCCGGCAGGCCTCTGGAAACACCATATATTTT. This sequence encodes CASSARQASGNTIYF.